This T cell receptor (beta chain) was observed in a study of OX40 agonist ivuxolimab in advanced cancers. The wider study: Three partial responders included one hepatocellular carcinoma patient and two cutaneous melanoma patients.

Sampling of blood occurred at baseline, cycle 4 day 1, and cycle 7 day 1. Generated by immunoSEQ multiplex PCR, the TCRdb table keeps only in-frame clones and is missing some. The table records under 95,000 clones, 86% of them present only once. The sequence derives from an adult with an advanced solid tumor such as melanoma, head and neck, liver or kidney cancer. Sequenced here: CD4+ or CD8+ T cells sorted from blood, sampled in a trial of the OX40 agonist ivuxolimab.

The CDR3: CASSGYRGSNQPQHF. The CDR3 DNA reads TGTGCCAGCAGTGGGTACAGGGGAAGCAATCAGCCCCAGCATTTT. The V call is TRBV6-1, the J call TRBJ1-5; 7 bases match TRBD1. The germline gives CDR1 MNHNS, CDR2 SASEGT. The CDR3 covers 15 residues. V dropped 4 bases and J dropped 1; count of bases not matched to a gene: 4.